This T cell receptor beta chain was observed in a study of cytomegalovirus exposure and HLA in healthy donors. The overall study: Counted in an early data release were roughly 81 million unique TCRs from HLA-typed donors.

Primers: 60 Vbeta forward and 13 Jbeta reverse. Under the authors' procedure: Later reanalysis found tens of millions of unique TCR beta chains, 10 million to 12 million of them shared. Clones were sequenced by immunoSEQ multiplex PCR, and TCRdb holds only the in-frame ones, with some missing. V and J calls and clone size are given by that table; D and trimming were obtained from the DNA. This table holds 100,000 to 120,000 clones, less than 85% found once. As regards this clone: Its target is not known.

Study outcomes and limitations: Reports indicate that TCR beta sequences accurately predicted the HLA-A and HLA-B alleles of most subjects. Under in vitro conditions, a few CMV-associated chains were confirmed as specific for CMV antigens.

Per the germline V gene, CDR1 is WSHSY and CDR2 is SAAADI. The CDR3 spans 17 residues. Trimming took 6 bases from V and 3 from J; bases not matched to a gene: 11. The sequenced sample was PBMCs. The chain couples TRBV10-2 to TRBJ2-1, with 10 bases that match TRBD2. The clonotype originates from a man aged 30-40 years in good health and CMV-seropositive. The CDR3 is CASRGALAGAHYNEQFF. CDR3 in DNA: TGCGCCAGCAGAGGGGCGCTAGCGGGGGCCCACTACAATGAGCAGTTCTTC.